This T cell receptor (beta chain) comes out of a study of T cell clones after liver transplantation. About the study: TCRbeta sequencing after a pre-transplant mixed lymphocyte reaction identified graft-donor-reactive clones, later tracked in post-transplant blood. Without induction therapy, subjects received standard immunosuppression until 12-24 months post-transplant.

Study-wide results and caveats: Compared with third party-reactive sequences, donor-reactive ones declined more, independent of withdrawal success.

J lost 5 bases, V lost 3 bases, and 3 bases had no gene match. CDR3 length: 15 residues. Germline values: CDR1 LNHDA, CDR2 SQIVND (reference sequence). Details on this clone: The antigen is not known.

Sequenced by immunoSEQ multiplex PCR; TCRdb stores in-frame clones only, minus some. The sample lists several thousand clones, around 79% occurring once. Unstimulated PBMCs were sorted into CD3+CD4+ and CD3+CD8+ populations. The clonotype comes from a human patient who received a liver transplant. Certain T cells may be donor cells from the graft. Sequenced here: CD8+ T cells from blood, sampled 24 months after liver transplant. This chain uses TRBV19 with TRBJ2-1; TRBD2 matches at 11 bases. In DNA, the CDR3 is TGTGCCAGTAGTATCTTTAGCGGGGGGGACAATGAGCAGTTCTTC. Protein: CASSIFSGGDNEQFF. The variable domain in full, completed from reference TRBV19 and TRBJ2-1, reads DGGITQSPKYLFRKEGQNVTLSCEQNLNHDAMYWYRQDPGQGLRLIYYSQIVNDFQKGDIAEGYSVSREKKESFPLTVTSAQKNPTAFYLCASSIFSGGDNEQFFGPGTRLTVL.